The 29 T cell receptor beta chains below were found in one sample sequenced in a study of T cell clusters in autoimmune cytopenias. Some 38,000 genome equivalents of blood DNA were amplified for TRB. One tube held mixed TRB-A and TRB-B primer pools for touch-down PCR. For each CDR3 protein, TCRdb gives one entry from its re-call of the multiplex PCR reads, without DNA. This sample's table reports about 15,000 distinct CDR3 sequences. Another study also made use of these data, one on T cell repertoires in aging, cancer and after chemotherapy.

Input material: peripheral blood. Receptor source: a human donor in good health.

The chain uses TRBV6-1 and TRBJ1-6; TCRdb's assignment of TRBD1 cannot be checked, as there is no DNA. This CDR3 region has 11 residues. Germline V CDR1 and CDR2: MNHNS, SASEGT. The chain's CDR3 is CASGPYGTLHF.

V usage is TRBV6-2 or TRBV6-3 and J usage is TRBJ2-4; TCRdb's D call, TRBD1, is unchecked because there is no DNA. CDR3 length: 13 residues. Germline V gene lookup returns CDR1 MNHEY and CDR2 SVGEGT. This chain's CDR3 is CASRRGVEHIQYF.

This chain uses TRBV24-1 with TRBJ2-7; TCRdb calls TRBD1, which cannot be checked without DNA. Germline V CDR1 and CDR2: KGHDR, SFDVKD. The CDR3 length is 13 residues. CDR3 protein: CATPWDKVYEQYF.

By frequency, this clonotype registers medium-sized. The chain uses TRBV27 and TRBJ2-7; TCRdb calls TRBD1, which cannot be checked without DNA. This CDR3 spans 14 amino acids. Germline loops: CDR1 MNHEY, CDR2 SMNVEV (reference sequence). This chain's CDR3 is CASSLQGANYEQYF.

V is TRBV5-4 and J is TRBJ2-7; TCRdb proposes TRBD1, but this gene call is untestable without DNA. Germline lookup yields CDR1 SGHNT and CDR2 YYREEE (reference sequence). This CDR3 region has 13 residues. This CDR3 is CASSRNPDYEQYF.

According to its frequency, this clonotype is medium-sized. The rearrangement uses TRBV6-5 and TRBJ2-2; TCRdb gives TRBD1 as the D gene, but with no DNA this cannot be confirmed. CDR1 and CDR2 from the germline V gene are MNHEY and SVGAGI. CDR3 length: 15 residues. The CDR3 is CASSYSTGGTGELFF.

CDR3 loop: CASSPRAGYDEQYF. The chain employs TRBV18 and TRBJ2-7. Germline-derived CDR1 and CDR2 are KGHSH and LQKENI. The CDR3 covers 14 residues. Full variable domain (missing parts from reference TRBV18 and TRBJ2-7): NAGVMQNPRHLVRRRGQEARLRCSPMKGHSHVYWYRQLPEEGLKFMVYLQKENIIDESGMPKERFSAEFPKEGPSILRIQQVVRGDSAAYFCASSPRAGYDEQYFGPGTRLTVT.

The rearrangement links TRBV7-9 to TRBJ1-1. CDR3 length: 11 residues. Germline V gene data show CDR1 as SEHNR and CDR2 as FQNEAQ (reference sequence). CDR3 sequence reads: CASGRSTEAFF.

The V and J genes are TRBV4-3 and TRBJ1-4; as DNA is missing, the TRBD1 call by TCRdb cannot be tested. The CDR3 is 15 residues long. The germline gives CDR1 LGHNA, CDR2 YSLEER. CDR3 region: CASSQVGTRNEKLFF.

J is TRBJ2-5 and V is TRBV19; TCRdb indicates TRBD1, and absent DNA this call remains unverified. Germline CDR1 reads LNHDA; CDR2 reads SQIVND (reference sequence). CDR3 length equals 14 residues. CDR3 in amino acids: CASSLFAPPETQYF. The whole variable domain, remainder taken from reference TRBV19 and TRBJ2-5, is DGGITQSPKYLFRKEGQNVTLSCEQNLNHDAMYWYRQDPGQGLRLIYYSQIVNDFQKGDIAEGYSVSREKKESFPLTVTSAQKNPTAFYLCASSLFAPPETQYFGPGTRLLVL.

The gene calls are TRBV4-1 and TRBJ2-7; TCRdb's assignment of TRBD2 cannot be checked, as there is no DNA. Germline loops: CDR1 MGHRA, CDR2 YSYEKL. The CDR3 contains 19 residues. CDR3 amino acids: CASSQRTGDVREAYYEQYF.

V usage is TRBV6-1 and J usage is TRBJ2-2; TCRdb returns TRBD2, unconfirmable since there is no DNA. Germline CDR1 is MNHNS and CDR2 is SASEGT. The CDR3 is made up of 16 amino acids. This CDR3 is CASSEALRLVTGELFF.

This chain uses TRBV20-1 with TRBJ2-7. This CDR3 is built from 12 residues. From germline, CDR1 is DFQATT and CDR2 SNEGSKA (reference sequence). CDR3 sequence reads: CSAIWDSYEQYF.

V is TRBV27 and J is TRBJ2-1; the D call of TRBD2 rests on TCRdb alone, since no DNA is present to check it. CDR1 is MNHEY, CDR2 SMNVEV, per germline (reference sequence). The CDR3 runs 13 residues. CDR3 sequence reads: CASSVAGYNEQFF.

The chain joins TRBV30 to TRBJ2-3. The CDR3 length is 14 residues. The V gene's germline CDR1 is GTSNPN and CDR2 SVGIG (reference sequence). The CDR3 is CAWNQYLSTDTQYF.

The chain carries TRBV10-1 and TRBJ1-1. Germline V gene sequence: CDR1 WNHNN, CDR2 SYGVQD (reference sequence). The CDR3 contains 12 residues. CDR3 residues: CASKDMNTEAFF.

The rearrangement joins TRBV19 to TRBJ1-1; with no DNA, the TCRdb D assignment of TRBD1 cannot be verified. Germline V gene lookup returns CDR1 LNHDA and CDR2 SQIVND (reference sequence). This CDR3 is built from 15 residues. CDR3 protein: CASSATFTGRQGAFF.

The CDR3 reads CSVRDRGYTEAFF. The V gene is TRBV29-1, the J gene TRBJ1-1; the TCRdb call, TRBD1, lacks DNA for checking. This CDR3 spans 13 amino acids. The germline gives CDR1 SQVTM, CDR2 ANQGSEA.

V usage is TRBV27 and J usage is TRBJ2-1. This CDR3 comprises 14 residues. From germline, CDR1 is MNHEY and CDR2 SMNVEV (reference sequence). CDR3 amino acids: CASSLAGRYNEQFF.

This sequence joins TRBV6-5 and TRBJ1-1; as DNA is missing, the TRBD1 call by TCRdb cannot be tested. Germline V gene data show CDR1 as MNHEY and CDR2 as SVGAGI. The CDR3 contains 14 residues. CDR3 protein: CASSYSGGSVPAFF.

This chain connects TRBV30 to TRBJ2-1; as DNA is missing, the TRBD2 call by TCRdb cannot be tested. Germline V gene sequence: CDR1 GTSNPN, CDR2 SVGIG (reference sequence). CDR3 length: 17 amino acids. CDR3 amino acids: CAWRGGTSGTHYNEQFF.

This clonotype is identified as medium-sized from frequency. CDR3 sequence: CASRRTGNSGANVLTF. The chain has TRBV19 and TRBJ2-6; lacking DNA, the TRBD1 call made by TCRdb goes unchecked. In germline, CDR1 is LNHDA, CDR2 SQIVND (reference sequence). CDR3 length: 16 residues.

The chain carries TRBV30 and TRBJ2-2; TCRdb lists TRBD2, though no DNA is available to test this call. The CDR3 spans 13 residues. Germline V gene lookup returns CDR1 GTSNPN and CDR2 SVGIG (reference sequence). This CDR3 reads CAWSGSLGGELFF.

This clonotype is classed as medium-sized by frequency. This sequence joins TRBV15 and TRBJ2-3. The CDR3 is 11 amino acids. Germline V lookup: CDR1 LNHNV, CDR2 YYDKDF (reference sequence). This chain's CDR3 is CATSRTDTQYF.

The chain uses TRBV7-2 and TRBJ1-6; TCRdb outputs TRBD1, but without DNA this stays unchecked. The length of the CDR3 is 13 residues. The germline V gene encodes CDR1 SGHTA and CDR2 FQGNSA. The chain's CDR3 is CASSVTGTSPLHF.

This chain's CDR3 is CAVPSGTELFF. V usage is TRBV12-3 or TRBV12-4 and J usage is TRBJ2-2; TCRdb's D call of TRBD2 is untestable without DNA. CDR3 size: 11 residues.

The V gene is TRBV19, the J gene TRBJ1-2; checking the TCRdb D call of TRBD1 is not possible without DNA. Germline loops: CDR1 LNHDA, CDR2 SQIVND (reference sequence). The CDR3 runs 15 residues. CDR3 loop: CASSIVAPTGKGYTF.

This clonotype is classed as medium-sized by frequency. The chain combines TRBV11-3 with TRBJ2-4; the D gene TCRdb calls, TRBD1, cannot be checked with no DNA. Germline CDR1 is SGHNT and CDR2 is YENEEA. The CDR3 is made up of 16 amino acids. The CDR3 region is CASSLRGARGVGIQYF.

This sequence joins TRBV27 and TRBJ1-2; TCRdb proposes TRBD1, but this gene call is untestable without DNA. The CDR3 spans 13 residues. The germline V gene has CDR1 MNHEY and CDR2 SMNVEV (reference sequence). This CDR3 is CASGGRTNYGYTF.